These 14 T cell receptor beta chains originate from one sample sequenced in a study of Ad26.COV2.S vaccination and SARS-CoV-2 variants. The method was immunoSEQ multiplex PCR; TCRdb's version includes in-frame clones alone and lacks a portion of them. The sample has 300,000 to 400,000 clones; about nine tenths are singletons. Treatment described: 19 received Ad26.COV2.S at low or high dose, single or two shots; 5 received placebo; per-sample allocation not given. Day 63 after the first vaccine or placebo injection was the time point for sampling. This material consisted of peripheral blood, taken in a trial of Ad26.COV2.S vaccine versus placebo. Receptors originate from a person between 18 and 65 years old who received the Ad26.COV2.S COVID-19 vaccine or a placebo.

The V and J genes are TRBV20-1 and TRBJ1-1; tentatively, D is TRBD1 (6 bases). In germline, CDR1 is DFQATT, CDR2 SNEGSKA (reference sequence). The CDR3 has 14 residues. V lost 3 bases and J 4 bases, leaving 15 bases between the germline ends. CDR3 sequence (DNA): TGCAGTGCTAGTTCCGGAGGGGGTGGCACTGAAGCTTTCTTT. It yields the protein CSASSGGGGTEAFF.

This rearrangement joins TRBV4-2 to TRBJ2-2; 7 nucleotides line up with TRBD2. The CDR3 length is 17 residues. Losses at the gene ends were 0 bases for V and 3 bases for J; bases not matched to a gene: 7. CDR1 and CDR2 (germline): LGHNA, YNFKEQ. The DNA for the CDR3 is TGTGCCAGCAGCCAAGATTGGCGGGGGTCCCACACCGGGGAGCTGTTTTTT. Its protein product is CASSQDWRGSHTGELFF.

In this sample, this clone turned up a few times. Other DNA sequences in the same sample also yield this CDR3. The chain carries TRBV11-2 and TRBJ2-7, with unresolved D. Germline CDR1 is SGHAT and CDR2 is FQNNGV. The V end was cut by 5 bases, the J end by 1 base, with 3 bases between. This CDR3 region has 11 residues. DNA for the CDR3: TGTGCCAGCAGCCCATCCTACGAGCAGTACTTC. This sequence encodes CASSPSYEQYF.

The V and J genes are TRBV27 and TRBJ1-5, with D tentatively TRBD1 (5 bases). The V gene lost 3 bases and the J gene lost 5 bases, with 8 bases spanning the gap. This CDR3 contains 13 residues. Germline CDR1 is MNHEY and CDR2 is SMNVEV (reference sequence). The chain's CDR3 is CASSFGADQPQHF. The CDR3, as DNA: TGTGCCAGCAGTTTCGGGGCTGATCAGCCCCAGCATTTT.

This sequence joins TRBV7-6 and TRBJ1-5; tentative D call: TRBD1 (6 bases). There are 15 residues in the CDR3. V lost 1 base and J lost 4, with 11 bases in between. Germline values: CDR1 SGHVS, CDR2 FNYEAQ. CDR3 in DNA: TGTGCCAGCAGCTTAGAGGGGGGGGCTAATCAGCCCCAGCATTTT. Translating gives CASSLEGGANQPQHF.

The V call is TRBV7-9, the J call TRBJ1-6, with D tentatively TRBD1 (6 bases). The CDR3 extends over 17 amino acids. With 3 bases removed from V and 8 bases from J, the gap between germline ends came to 20 bases. CDR1 SEHNR and CDR2 FQNEAQ come from the germline V gene (reference sequence). CDR3 sequence reads: CASSFPGGAPWDSPLHF. The CDR3, as DNA: TGTGCCAGCAGCTTTCCCGGGGGGGCGCCTTGGGATTCACCCCTCCACTTT.

The chain uses TRBV15 and TRBJ1-1, with D unresolved. CDR1 LNHNV and CDR2 YYDKDF come from the germline V gene (reference sequence). The CDR3 covers 13 residues. V lost 5 bases and J lost 10, with 17 bases in between. The CDR3 coding sequence is TGTGCCACCAGCGGGGTTTTAGGTTTTGGAGCTTTCTTT. Translation gives CATSGVLGFGAFF.

The chain combines TRBV19 with TRBJ1-6; the D gene is possibly TRBD1 (6 bases). This CDR3 contains 15 residues. Germline CDR1 LNHDA, CDR2 SQIVND (reference sequence). V was clipped by 5 bases and J by 3 bases, with 11 bases between them. CDR3 loop: CASSPDRNYNSPLHF. The CDR3 DNA sequence: TGTGCCAGTAGTCCGGACAGAAACTATAATTCACCCCTCCACTTT.

The V gene is TRBV5-5, the J gene TRBJ1-4; no firm D call. Germline CDR1 reads SGHKS; CDR2 reads YYEKEE (reference sequence). With 4 bases removed from V and 6 bases from J, the gap between germline ends came to 16 bases. The CDR3 consists of 15 residues. CDR3 DNA sequence: TGTGCCAGCAGCCTAGCCCCGGGCCCAGATGAAAAACTGTTTTTT. Amino acid sequence: CASSLAPGPDEKLFF.

This sequence joins TRBV6-5 and TRBJ1-2, with TRBD1 as a possible D gene (6 bases). V was clipped by 6 bases and J by 3 bases, with 17 bases between them. The CDR3 contains 15 residues. CDR1 is MNHEY, CDR2 SVGAGI, per germline. The CDR3 nucleotides are TGTGCCAGCAGCCGCGGGACACGGGGGGACTATGGCTACACCTTC. Protein sequence: CASSRGTRGDYGYTF.

This clone showed up just a few times. The V call is TRBV6-5, the J call TRBJ2-5; D may be TRBD1 or TRBD2 (7 bases each). Per the germline V gene, CDR1 is MNHEY and CDR2 is SVGAGI. Trimming left V 6 bases short and J 5 bases short, with 19 bases between. The CDR3 extends over 15 amino acids. The CDR3 nucleotides read TGTGCCAGCAGACCCGCAGGGGGGGCTGGGGAGACCCAGTACTTC. Its translation is CASRPAGGAGETQYF.

This clone was picked up a small number of times. The V gene is TRBV28, the J gene TRBJ1-3; D is possibly TRBD1 (5 bases). The CDR3 length is 13 residues. The germline CDR1 and CDR2 sequences are MDHEN and SYDVKM. The V gene lost 3 bases and the J gene lost 9 bases, with 12 bases spanning the gap. Here the CDR3 reads CASSLDTRGTIYF. CDR3 bases: TGTGCCAGCAGTTTGGACACCCGGGGCACCATATATTTT.

This clone has just a few counts. The rearrangement links TRBV28 to TRBJ1-1; D gene unclear. The CDR3 is 13 amino acids. Germline assignment: CDR1 MDHEN and CDR2 SYDVKM. Between the trimmed V and J ends, which lost 9 bases and 3 bases, there was a span of 14 bases. The DNA of the CDR3 is TGTGCCAGTATCGGGCTCACCTACACTGAAGCTTTCTTT. Protein sequence: CASIGLTYTEAFF. Full variable domain (remainder filled in from reference TRBV28 and TRBJ1-1): DVKVTQSSRYLVKRTGEKVFLECVQDMDHENMFWYRQDPGLGLRLIYFSYDVKMKEKGDIPEGYSVSREKKERFSLILESASTNQTSMYLCASIGLTYTEAFFGQGTRLTVV.

This clone was found a few times. The rearrangement links TRBV20-1 to TRBJ2-5, with D uncertain. Germline CDR1 and CDR2: DFQATT and SNEGSKA (reference sequence). V dropped 6 bases and J dropped 4 bases, with 9 bases sitting between them. This CDR3 region has 11 residues. DNA of the CDR3: TGCAGTGCGATGCCTTCAGAGACCCAGTACTTC. Amino acid sequence: CSAMPSETQYF.